The source of this T cell receptor beta chain is a study of blood T cells in healthy people across ages. The study, taken as a whole, reports: Measured against age, TCR beta diversity per million T cells decreased in a roughly linear manner.

V was shortened by 2 bases and J by 5 bases, with 15 bases between the two germline ends. This CDR3 spans 16 amino acids. CDR1 is SGHTA and CDR2 is FQGNSA in the germline V gene. Those donating, healthy Caucasian individuals from Russia, were aged about 6 to 95. Peripheral blood samples of roughly 9.8 milliliters were drawn from each donor. Next came a second PCR, run for about 6 to 12 cycles, which used a sample-barcoded 5' primer along with a J-beta primer mix. A template-switch adaptor containing 12 random nucleotides labeled each cDNA molecule. TCRdb processed the 5' RACE reads anew with MiXCR; each CDR3 protein has one entry. The table includes around 1,000,000 distinct CDR3 sequences, 35% to 40% detected once. With regard to this clonotype: Its antigen is not identified.

Sequenced: blood. The TCR sequence derives from a young man in good health. The chain links TRBV7-2 to TRBJ1-4; D uncertain. CDR3 loop: CASSLNRAGRNEKLFF. CDR3 coding DNA: TGTGCCAGCAGCTTAAATCGCGCGGGCCGGAATGAAAAACTGTTTTTT. The entire variable domain, with the rest obtained from reference TRBV7-2 and TRBJ1-4, is as follows: GAGVSQSPSNKVTEKGKDVELRCDPISGHTALYWYRQSLGQGLEFLIYFQGNSAPDKSGLPSDRFSAERTGGSVSTLTIQRTQQEDSAVYLCASSLNRAGRNEKLFFGSGTQLSVL.